Below are 28 T cell receptor beta chains sequenced from a single sample in a study of response to subunit inactivated influenza vaccine. In TCRdb, the RT-PCR reads were re-called with MiXCR into one record per CDR3 protein. The sample consists of 650,000 to 800,000 distinct CDR3 sequences, approximately 17% of them appearing once. The material sequenced was PBMCs from blood, taken about 5 days after vaccination. These receptors all come from a man in his fifties or sixties who received an inactivated influenza vaccine.

This clonotype appeared many times. This sequence joins TRBV7-9 and TRBJ1-2; 8 nucleotides match TRBD1. Trimming removed 3 bases from V and 3 bases from J; junction bases left unmatched: 3. From germline, CDR1 is SEHNR and CDR2 FQNEAQ (reference sequence). This CDR3 is built from 14 residues. Here the CDR3 reads CASSLTGEDYGYTF. CDR3 in DNA: TGTGCCAGCAGCTTGACAGGGGAGGACTATGGCTACACCTTC.

The V call is TRBV29-1, the J call TRBJ1-5; unclear D gene. This CDR3 region has 13 residues. Germline lookup yields CDR1 SQVTM and CDR2 ANQGSEA. Deletions cut 4 bases from V and 4 bases from J, with 11 bases between. The CDR3 DNA is TGCAGCGTTGCCGTACAAGAAAATCAGCCCCAGCATTTT. Its translation is CSVAVQENQPQHF.

This clonotype has a handful of counts. The genes are TRBV7-2 and TRBJ2-7; possible D gene TRBD2, 5 bases. CDR3 length: 14 residues. Per germline, CDR1 SGHTA and CDR2 FQGNSA. V was cut by 1 base and J by 5 bases, with 12 bases left in between. CDR3 nucleotide sequence: TGTGCCAGCAGCTTAGGTCCGGGGTCCCACGAGCAGTACTTC. Protein sequence: CASSLGPGSHEQYF.

This clonotype turned up a few times. This sequence joins TRBV6-5 and TRBJ2-2; tentatively, D is TRBD1 or TRBD2 (6 bases each). Per the germline V gene, CDR1 is MNHEY and CDR2 is SVGAGI. There are 17 residues in the CDR3. Deletions cut 0 bases from V and 4 bases from J, with 15 bases between. CDR3 nucleotides: TGTGCCAGCAGTTACTCGGGGTGGGGGGCCGGCACCGGGGAGCTGTTTTTT. Protein sequence: CASSYSGWGAGTGELFF.

This clonotype was seen more than once but under ten times. The chain employs TRBV20-1 and TRBJ2-1; perhaps TRBD2 as D (5 bases). The CDR3 covers 17 residues. V was cut by 0 bases and J by 5 bases, with 20 bases left in between. Germline values: CDR1 DFQATT, CDR2 SNEGSKA (reference sequence). Here the CDR3 reads CSARDSMRLAHDNEQFF. For the CDR3, the DNA is TGCAGTGCTAGAGATAGCATGCGGCTAGCCCACGACAATGAGCAGTTCTTC.

The chain has TRBV5-1 and TRBJ2-2; 10 bases are a match to TRBD2. Trimming cost V 7 bases and J 0 bases; bases outside gene matches: 6. The CDR3 runs to 16 residues. CDR1 SGHRS and CDR2 YFSETQ come from the germline V gene. The CDR3 nucleotides are TGCGCCAGCGCTAACGGACTAGCGGCGAACACCGGGGAGCTGTTTTTT. Protein product: CASANGLAANTGELFF.

This rearrangement joins TRBV27 to TRBJ1-4; D is perhaps TRBD1 (5 bases). The V and J ends lost 5 bases and 4 bases respectively, with 11 bases between them. This CDR3 contains 14 residues. The germline gives CDR1 MNHEY, CDR2 SMNVEV (reference sequence). CDR3 nucleotide sequence: TGTGCCAGCAGTCCAATGGGGCGTAATGAAAAACTGTTTTTT. Translation gives CASSPMGRNEKLFF.

The chain joins TRBV18 to TRBJ2-1; 12 bases agree with TRBD2. The CDR3 contains 17 residues. Germline trimming cut 3 bases from V and 5 bases from J; bases unmatched to any gene: 8. Germline-derived CDR1 and CDR2 are KGHSH and LQKENI. CDR3 residues: CASSPTSTSGRNNEQFF. The CDR3 DNA is TGTGCCAGCTCACCCACATCGACTAGCGGGAGAAACAATGAGCAGTTCTTC.

This chain connects TRBV4-1 to TRBJ2-1; tentatively, D is TRBD2 (5 bases). The CDR3 totals 15 residues. The germline V and J ends were trimmed by 0 bases and 4 bases, with 10 bases remaining between them. Germline values: CDR1 MGHRA, CDR2 YSYEKL. CDR3 sequence reads: CASSQDPRGYNEQFF. The CDR3 DNA reads as TGCGCCAGCAGCCAAGATCCCCGGGGATACAATGAGCAGTTCTTC.

This clonotype appeared a few times. J is TRBJ2-5 and V is TRBV6-2 or TRBV6-3; 11 bases fit TRBD2. Germline V gene data show CDR1 as MNHEY and CDR2 as SVGEGT. The length of the CDR3 is 16 residues. V lost 6 bases to trimming and J lost 4 bases; unmatched junction nucleotides: 10. The CDR3 reads CASRRSLAGGRETQYF. CDR3 nucleotides: TGTGCCAGCAGGCGATCCCTAGCGGGAGGAAGAGAGACCCAGTACTTC.

This clonotype was seen a few times. The rearrangement uses TRBV7-9 and TRBJ2-7, with 8 bases that match TRBD2. The V segment lost 5 bases and the J segment 3 bases; nucleotides outside the gene matches: 3. Germline-derived CDR1 and CDR2 are SEHNR and FQNEAQ (reference sequence). The CDR3 length is 13 residues. Here the CDR3 DNA reads TGTGCCAGCAGCGGACTAGCCGACTACGAGCAGTACTTC. Amino acids: CASSGLADYEQYF.

This clonotype was detected only a few times. This chain joins TRBV15 and TRBJ2-7, with a possible D match to TRBD1 (8 bases). Trimming removed 2 bases from V and 3 bases from J, with 11 bases in between. The CDR3 is 14 amino acids. CDR1 and CDR2 (germline): LNHNV, YYDKDF (reference sequence). The CDR3 DNA sequence: TGTGCCACCAGCAGAACAGGGGGGGGCTACGAGCAGTACTTC. Amino acids: CATSRTGGGYEQYF.

Here the CDR3 reads CASSQGTGTREQYF. The DNA of the CDR3 is TGCGCCAGCAGCCAAGGGACAGGGACGCGCGAGCAGTACTTC. The chain uses TRBV4-3 and TRBJ2-7, with 8 bases lining up with TRBD1. This CDR3 region has 14 residues. The ends lost 1 base at V and 6 bases at J; junction bases unmatched: 5. Germline V gives CDR1 LGHNA, CDR2 YSLEER.

The gene calls are TRBV2 and TRBJ2-5, with 9 bases fitting TRBD2. This CDR3 has 12 amino acids. The germline gives CDR1 SNHLY, CDR2 FYNNEI. Germline trimming cut 6 bases from V and 5 bases from J; bases unmatched to any gene: 1. The CDR3 sequence: CASRGLAETQYF. The CDR3 coding sequence is TGTGCCAGCAGAGGACTAGCGGAGACCCAGTACTTC.

This clonotype occurred many times. The rearrangement joins TRBV29-1 to TRBJ1-2; perhaps TRBD1 as D (6 bases). The CDR3 length is 11 residues. Trimming pared 6 bases from V and 10 bases from J, leaving 15 bases between. Germline V gives CDR1 SQVTM, CDR2 ANQGSEA. CDR3 bases: TGCAGCGTCGCTTCGGGGGGGCTCTACACCTTC. Translation gives CSVASGGLYTF.

The J gene is TRBJ1-1, the V gene TRBV15; maybe TRBD1 (5 bases). Trimming left V 0 bases short and J 0 bases short, with 8 bases between. The CDR3 loop spans 15 amino acids. Germline values: CDR1 LNHNV, CDR2 YYDKDF (reference sequence). In DNA form, the CDR3 reads TGTGCCACCAGCAGAGATCCCAGGGTGAACACTGAAGCTTTCTTT. It yields the protein CATSRDPRVNTEAFF. The full variable domain, completed using reference TRBV15 and TRBJ1-1, is DAMVIQNPRYQVTQFGKPVTLSCSQTLNHNVMYWYQQKSSQAPKLLFHYYDKDFNNEADTPDNFQSRRPNTSFCFLDIRSPGLGDTAMYLCATSRDPRVNTEAFFGQGTRLTVV.

This clonotype was counted between two and nine times. This chain joins TRBV12-3 or TRBV12-4 and TRBJ1-6; D uncertain. The CDR3 covers 14 residues. Trimming cost V 6 bases and J 3 bases, with 9 bases left between them. CDR3 in amino acids: CASRTGRYNSPLHF. In DNA form, the CDR3 reads TGTGCCAGCAGGACCGGGCGCTATAATTCACCCCTCCACTTT.

The chain has TRBV5-6 and TRBJ1-2; the D is unclear. With 0 bases removed from V and 2 bases from J, the gap between germline ends came to 14 bases. The V gene's germline CDR1 is SGHDT and CDR2 YYEEEE. The CDR3 extends over 16 amino acids. The CDR3: CASSLGVPGVNYGYTF. The DNA for the CDR3 is TGTGCCAGCAGCTTGGGGGTCCCAGGAGTAAACTATGGCTACACCTTC. The full variable domain, in which reference TRBV5-6 and TRBJ1-2 provide the parts outside the CDR3, is DAGVTQSPTHLIKTRGQQVTLRCSPKSGHDTVSWYQQALGQGPQFIFQYYEEEERQRGNFPDRFSGHQFPNYSSELNVNALLLGDSALYLCASSLGVPGVNYGYTFGSGTRLTVV.

This rearrangement joins TRBV29-1 to TRBJ2-7, with D perhaps matching TRBD2 (7 bases). Germline assignment: CDR1 SQVTM and CDR2 ANQGSEA. Trimming pared 4 bases from V and 4 bases from J, leaving 14 bases between. This CDR3 comprises 13 residues. DNA for the CDR3: TGCAGCGTTGTTTCAAGGGGGGGGTACGAGCAGTACTTC. Translating it yields CSVVSRGGYEQYF.

V usage is TRBV28 and J usage is TRBJ2-1; 10 bases match TRBD2. V shed 8 bases, J shed 4 bases, and the junction held 8 bases outside the gene matches. The CDR3 extends over 15 amino acids. Germline CDR1 and CDR2: MDHEN and SYDVKM. The CDR3 coding sequence is TGTGCCAGCCCGGGGGCACTAGCGGGGTACAATGAGCAGTTCTTC. It is translated as CASPGALAGYNEQFF.

The rearrangement links TRBV6-5 to TRBJ2-1; 11 bases line up with TRBD2. CDR1 MNHEY and CDR2 SVGAGI come from the germline V gene. The J segment lost 5 bases and the V segment lost 2 bases, leaving 5 bases of the junction unmatched. This CDR3 has 16 amino acids. CDR3 residues: CASSYILAGGHNEQFF. The CDR3 DNA reads TGTGCCAGCAGTTACATCCTAGCGGGGGGCCACAATGAGCAGTTCTTC.

This sequence joins TRBV4-3 and TRBJ1-2; D perhaps matches TRBD1 (6 bases). V dropped 0 bases and J dropped 8 bases, with 16 bases sitting between them. The CDR3 length is 15 residues. Germline V gene lookup returns CDR1 LGHNA and CDR2 YSLEER. This CDR3 is CASSQERAARGGYTF. CDR3 nucleotide sequence: TGCGCCAGCAGCCAAGAGCGGGCGGCCAGGGGAGGCTACACCTTC.

This rearrangement joins TRBV14 to TRBJ2-7; D is unclear. V was trimmed by 1 base and J by 4 bases, leaving 8 bases between them. Germline loops: CDR1 SGHDN, CDR2 FVKESK. There are 13 residues in the CDR3. CDR3 nucleotide sequence: TGTGCCAGCAGCCAAGGGCTAGAGTACGAGCAGTACTTC. It yields the protein CASSQGLEYEQYF.

The V call is TRBV10-1, the J call TRBJ2-1; D not certain. Germline V gene data show CDR1 as WNHNN and CDR2 as SYGVQD (reference sequence). Trimming stripped 8 bases from V and 3 bases from J, with 17 bases between. The length of the CDR3 is 15 residues. Written as DNA, the CDR3 is TGCGCCAGCCCAAGAGACCCTTACTGCTACAATGAGCAGTTCTTC. Translated, it gives CASPRDPYCYNEQFF.

The chain combines TRBV20-1 with TRBJ2-7; D ambiguous. V was clipped by 3 bases and J by 5 bases, with 11 bases between them. CDR1 and CDR2 (germline): DFQATT, SNEGSKA (reference sequence). CDR3 size: 12 residues. This CDR3 reads CSASAQYNEQYF. CDR3 sequence (DNA): TGCAGTGCTAGTGCCCAATACAACGAGCAGTACTTC.

The J gene is TRBJ2-3, the V gene TRBV20-1; 10 bases fit TRBD2. This CDR3 has 17 residues. Germline V gene lookup returns CDR1 DFQATT and CDR2 SNEGSKA (reference sequence). Trimming cost V 1 base and J 0 bases; bases outside gene matches: 7. The CDR3 loop reads CSARVLAGVPSTDTQYF. In DNA form, the CDR3 reads TGCAGTGCTAGAGTGCTAGCGGGAGTCCCCAGCACAGATACGCAGTATTTT.

This clonotype was seen more than once but under ten times. The rearrangement links TRBV7-9 to TRBJ2-3; D not certain. CDR3 size: 12 residues. Germline CDR1 is SEHNR and CDR2 is FQNEAQ (reference sequence). Trimming pared 7 bases from V and 1 base from J, leaving 6 bases between. This CDR3 is CASTSRTDTQYF. CDR3 coding DNA: TGTGCCAGCACCTCACGCACAGATACGCAGTATTTT. The full variable domain, with the rest looked up from reference TRBV7-9 and TRBJ2-3, is DTGVSQNPRHKITKRGQNVTFRCDPISEHNRLYWYRQTLGQGPEFLTYFQNEAQLEKSRLLSDRFSAERPKGSFSTLEIQRTEQGDSAMYLCASTSRTDTQYFGPGTRLTVL.

In this sample, this clonotype turned up many times. The chain links TRBV9 to TRBJ2-5; D is uncertain. CDR1 is SGDLS, CDR2 YYNGEE, per germline. V lost 4 bases and J 3 bases, leaving 10 bases between the germline ends. The CDR3 loop spans 13 amino acids. CDR3 protein: CASSPSPEETQYF. CDR3 bases: TGTGCCAGCAGCCCCAGCCCAGAAGAGACCCAGTACTTC.